These 30 T cell receptor beta chains were sequenced from one sample in a study of blood T cells in healthy people across ages. Sample-barcoded 5' priming and a J-beta primer mix drove a second PCR of about 7 to 12 cycles. TCRdb recomputed calls from the 5' RACE reads with MiXCR, one row per CDR3 protein. This sample yields 600,000 to 1,000,000 distinct CDR3 sequences, of which about 25% are seen a single time; approximately 3.7% belongs to the top ten. The same sample was also studied in work on T cells of mothers and their children.

Sample: blood. These receptors originate from a boy aged 5 to 17 in good health.

The rearrangement joins TRBV5-1 to TRBJ2-7, with TRBD2 identical over 12 bases. Trimming cost V 0 bases and J 1 base; bases outside gene matches: 11. Germline V lookup: CDR1 SGHRS, CDR2 YFSETQ. The CDR3 spans 19 residues. The CDR3 nucleotides read TGCGCCAGCAGCTTGGCGTTTCCGAGACTAGCGGGAGAATCCTACGAGCAGTACTTC. This translates into CASSLAFPRLAGESYEQYF.

The chain joins TRBV7-9 to TRBJ2-3; a weak D match, TRBD2 (5 bases). The CDR3 has 16 amino acids. Trimming pared 4 bases from V and 4 bases from J, leaving 18 bases between. CDR1 is SEHNR, CDR2 FQNEAQ, per germline (reference sequence). The CDR3 coding sequence is TGTGCCAGCAGCTCAGCGGTGAGCGGATTCGCAGATACGCAGTATTTT. This gives the protein CASSSAVSGFADTQYF.

As for this clonotype: Compared with germline, one end of the junction differs, possibly owing to a read error. J is TRBJ2-6 and V is TRBV5-6, with no clear D. The germline V gene has CDR1 SGHDT and CDR2 YYEEEE. This CDR3 has 19 residues. The CDR3 bases are TGTGCCAGTAGCTTCAGGCCAGGCCAAACCCTCTCTGGGGCCAACGTCCTGACTTTC. This gives the protein CASSFRPGQTLSGANVLTF.

This clonotype was seen at least ten times. This rearrangement joins TRBV5-1 to TRBJ1-4, with D possibly being TRBD1 (5 bases). The V gene's germline CDR1 is SGHRS and CDR2 YFSETQ. The ends were cut back, 1 base at V and 8 bases at J, with 21 bases in the middle. The CDR3 has 17 residues. In DNA form, the CDR3 reads TGCGCCAGCAGCTTGCTGGGACGGGGGACGCTGGAAGAAAAACTGTTTTTT. This codes for CASSLLGRGTLEEKLFF.

This clonotype was recorded a few times. V gene TRBV7-6 combines with J gene TRBJ2-2; the D is unclear. The V gene lost 0 bases and the J gene lost 4 bases, with 12 bases spanning the gap. Germline CDR1 and CDR2: SGHVS and FNYEAQ. The CDR3 is made up of 16 amino acids. The CDR3 reads CASSLATPRFTGELFF. CDR3 DNA: TGTGCCAGCAGCTTAGCTACACCGAGGTTCACCGGGGAGCTGTTTTTT.

This chain links TRBV11-3 with TRBJ1-4; D is unclear. The CDR3 contains 13 residues. V lost 2 bases and J lost 7, with 8 bases in between. Germline CDR1 and CDR2: SGHNT and YENEEA. This CDR3 reads CASSLHSGEKLFF. CDR3 DNA sequence: TGTGCCAGCAGCTTACACTCAGGTGAAAAACTGTTTTTT.

This clonotype was counted a few times. J is TRBJ2-5 and V is TRBV12-3 or TRBV12-4; unclear D gene. The tail of the sequence fits TRBJ2-1 better, so the J call may be wrong. The CDR3 covers 12 residues. The CDR3 loop reads CASRQDYNEQFF. In nucleotides, the CDR3 is TGTGCCAGCAGACAAGATTACAATGAGCAGTTCTTC.

This clonotype was observed once. The V gene is TRBV4-2, the J gene TRBJ1-1, with D unresolved. Trimming shortened V by 2 bases and J by 11 bases, and 15 bases separated the two germline ends. CDR1 is LGHNA, CDR2 YNFKEQ, per germline. This CDR3 contains 13 residues. The CDR3 coding sequence is TGTGCCAGCAGCCAAAATAACCCGAATGGGGCTTTCTTT. Its protein is CASSQNNPNGAFF.

This clonotype occurred a few times. The V gene is TRBV29-1, the J gene TRBJ1-1, with a tentative D call TRBD1 (5 bases). Trimming took off 6 bases at V and 3 bases at J, with 14 bases between the two ends. The CDR3 extends over 13 amino acids. CDR1 and CDR2 (germline): SQVTM, ANQGSEA. For the CDR3, the DNA is TGCAGCGTCGAGACAGATCTGGACACTGAAGCTTTCTTT. Its protein is CSVETDLDTEAFF.

This clonotype was recorded many times. V is TRBV15 and J is TRBJ2-7; perhaps TRBD1 as D (6 bases). Trimming cost V 0 bases and J 7 bases, with 13 bases left between them. Germline CDR1 is LNHNV and CDR2 is YYDKDF (reference sequence). The CDR3 consists of 14 residues. DNA for the CDR3: TGTGCCACCAGCAGAGATAAGGGGGTCGGTGAGCAGTACTTC. Amino acids: CATSRDKGVGEQYF.

The chain uses TRBV20-1 and TRBJ2-7, with a weak D call TRBD2 (6 bases). Trimming took off 3 bases at V and 2 bases at J, with 14 bases between the two ends. The CDR3 consists of 14 residues. CDR1 and CDR2 (germline): DFQATT, SNEGSKA (reference sequence). The CDR3 sequence: CSASSGSKAYEQYF. The CDR3 DNA is TGCAGTGCTAGCTCCGGGAGTAAGGCCTACGAGCAGTACTTC.

This clonotype has a handful of counts. One end of the junction is discordant with germline, which a read error may explain. The chain recombines TRBV7-7 with TRBJ2-5; no definite D call. The J call could be wrong; TRBJ2-7 is a better fit for the DNA end. This CDR3 spans 14 amino acids. The V gene's germline CDR1 is SSHAT and CDR2 FNYEAQ (reference sequence). The CDR3 nucleotides are TGTGCTAGCAGCTTAGCCCCAGATACCTACGAGCAGTACTTC. Translation gives CASSLAPDTYEQYF.

This clonotype was observed a handful of times. The chain employs TRBV27 and TRBJ1-4; TRBD1 is a possible D gene (5 bases). The germline V gene encodes CDR1 MNHEY and CDR2 SMNVEV (reference sequence). Between the trimmed V and J ends, which lost 5 bases and 4 bases, there was a span of 26 bases. The CDR3 runs 19 residues. The CDR3 DNA sequence: TGTGCCAGCAGTCCGAACGCCCCTCGGGGGGGTCCCCTTAATGAAAAACTGTTTTTT. Encoded protein: CASSPNAPRGGPLNEKLFF.

Worth noting for this clonotype: Sequence at one end of the junction differs from germline and may be a read error. This chain connects TRBV28 to TRBJ2-7; 7 bases fit TRBD1. CDR1 and CDR2 (germline): MDHEN, SYDVKM. The CDR3 length is 15 residues. The CDR3 protein is CASTLRRDSYYEQYF. The CDR3 nucleotides read TGTGCCAGCACTTTAAGAAGGGACAGTTACTACGAGCAGTACTTC.

This clonotype was observed a few times. V usage is TRBV6-5 and J usage is TRBJ2-7; possibly TRBD1 for D (6 bases). Trimming removed 8 bases from V and 0 bases from J, with 11 bases in between. The CDR3 spans 13 residues. Germline V CDR1 and CDR2: MNHEY, SVGAGI. The chain's CDR3 is CASQLQGSYEQYF. CDR3 coding DNA: TGTGCCAGCCAGCTACAGGGCTCCTACGAGCAGTACTTC.

V gene TRBV5-1 combines with J gene TRBJ1-1, with unresolved D. Germline CDR1 and CDR2: SGHRS and YFSETQ. Trimming removed 0 bases from V and 4 bases from J, with 10 bases in between. The CDR3 has 14 residues. CDR3 sequence: CASSLGATGTEAFF. In DNA form, the CDR3 reads TGCGCCAGCAGCTTGGGGGCTACCGGCACTGAAGCTTTCTTT.

The chain combines TRBV5-6 with TRBJ2-3; D not certain. V was trimmed by 3 bases and J by 7 bases, leaving 9 bases between them. The germline V gene has CDR1 SGHDT and CDR2 YYEEEE. This CDR3 contains 12 residues. CDR3 in DNA: TGTGCCAGCAGCTCCGCACGCAATACGCAGTATTTT. It translates to CASSSARNTQYF.

The chain couples TRBV12-3 or TRBV12-4 to TRBJ2-3, with TRBD1 identical over 9 bases. The ends lost 7 bases at V and 2 bases at J; junction bases unmatched: 13. CDR3 length: 17 residues. The CDR3 region is CASNSPPGDRATDTQYF. CDR3 bases: TGTGCCAGCAATTCCCCTCCGGGGGACAGGGCCACAGATACGCAGTATTTT.

This clonotype occurred a few times. J is TRBJ2-5 and V is TRBV19; D gene uncertain. The CDR3 spans 14 residues. CDR1 and CDR2 from the germline V gene are LNHDA and SQIVND (reference sequence). V was cut by 4 bases and J by 2 bases, with 11 bases left in between. The CDR3 bases are TGTGCCAGTAGTACTTCTAGGTCGCAAGAGACCCAGTACTTC. It translates to CASSTSRSQETQYF.

This clonotype turned up a few times. CDR3 loop: CASSLWLGEKLFF. The DNA of the CDR3 is TGTGCCAGCAGCTTGTGGTTGGGGGAAAAACTGTTTTTT. The rearrangement uses TRBV5-5 and TRBJ1-4; no clear D. This CDR3 comprises 13 residues. In germline, CDR1 is SGHKS, CDR2 YYEKEE (reference sequence). V lost 1 base, J lost 8 bases, and 9 bases lay in between.

V and J are TRBV29-1 and TRBJ2-1, with 14 bases lining up with TRBD2. V dropped 6 bases and J dropped 9; count of bases not matched to a gene: 13. The CDR3 spans 16 residues. CDR1 is SQVTM and CDR2 is ANQGSEA in the germline V gene. The CDR3 loop is CSVEETSGRGVAEQFF. The CDR3 DNA is TGCAGCGTGGAGGAGACTAGCGGGAGGGGTGTTGCTGAGCAGTTCTTC.

V gene TRBV11-2 combines with J gene TRBJ2-1; 7 bases agree with TRBD2. Per germline, CDR1 SGHAT and CDR2 FQNNGV. The CDR3 consists of 15 residues. Trimming removed 4 bases from V and 2 bases from J; junction bases left unmatched: 5. CDR3 loop: CASSYSSGAYNEQFF. In DNA, the CDR3 is TGTGCCAGCAGCTACTCTAGCGGCGCCTACAATGAGCAGTTCTTC.

This clonotype showed up just a few times. V gene TRBV20-1 combines with J gene TRBJ2-5, with a weak D call TRBD1 (6 bases). This CDR3 contains 13 residues. Trimming removed 3 bases at V and 4 bases at J, with 12 bases between. Germline CDR1 reads DFQATT; CDR2 reads SNEGSKA (reference sequence). The CDR3 region has the DNA TGCAGTGCTAGTGTCCAGGGGATAGAGACCCAGTACTTC. Translation gives CSASVQGIETQYF.

This clonotype was seen at least ten times. The chain carries TRBV7-2 and TRBJ2-3; D assignment may be TRBD1 or TRBD2 (5 bases each). V was pared by 4 bases and J by 1 base, with 6 bases between. The germline V gene has CDR1 SGHTA and CDR2 FQGNSA. The CDR3 length is 13 residues. The CDR3 DNA reads as TGTGCCAGCAGCTGGGACGGCACAGATACGCAGTATTTT. Amino acid sequence: CASSWDGTDTQYF.

This chain links TRBV4-1 with TRBJ2-5, with a possible D match to TRBD2 (5 bases). The CDR3 is 14 residues long. Trimming took off 2 bases at V and 5 bases at J, with 12 bases between the two ends. Per germline, CDR1 MGHRA and CDR2 YSYEKL. CDR3 sequence reads: CASSQMTGEETQYF. CDR3 DNA sequence: TGCGCCAGCAGCCAAATGACTGGGGAGGAGACCCAGTACTTC.

This clonotype appeared many times. The chain uses TRBV25-1 and TRBJ1-4, with D unresolved. Trimming shortened V by 7 bases and J by 0 bases, and 6 bases separated the two germline ends. CDR3 length equals 13 residues. CDR1 and CDR2 from the germline V gene are MGHDK and SYGVNS. The CDR3 loop reads CASISATNEKLFF. CDR3 sequence (DNA): TGTGCCAGCATATCTGCAACTAATGAAAAACTGTTTTTT.

The J gene is TRBJ1-5, the V gene TRBV6-5, with D hard to call. The CDR3 has 15 residues. Germline-derived CDR1 and CDR2 are MNHEY and SVGAGI. With 2 bases removed from V and 7 bases from J, the gap between germline ends came to 15 bases. In DNA form, the CDR3 reads TGTGCCAGCAGTTACGGCCGCAATAGGAGACAGCCCCAGCATTTT. Translated, it gives CASSYGRNRRQPQHF.

This clonotype is a singleton in its sample. V usage is TRBV24-1 and J usage is TRBJ1-4, with 9 bases matching TRBD1. V was clipped by 4 bases and J by 5 bases; unmatched bases: 4. The germline CDR1 and CDR2 sequences are KGHDR and SFDVKD. The CDR3 has 15 amino acids. The CDR3 coding sequence is TGTGCCACCAGTGACACCGGGACAGGGAATGAAAAACTGTTTTTT. It codes for CATSDTGTGNEKLFF.

The V gene is TRBV3-1, the J gene TRBJ1-2; D is unclear. V was trimmed by 2 bases and J by 4 bases, leaving 8 bases between them. Germline assignment: CDR1 LGHDT and CDR2 YNNKEL (reference sequence). The CDR3 covers 13 residues. CDR3 sequence: CASSQLGSYGYTF. DNA for the CDR3: TGTGCCAGCAGCCAATTGGGTAGCTATGGCTACACCTTC.

The V and J genes are TRBV7-8 and TRBJ2-3, with 10 bases that match TRBD1. This CDR3 contains 17 residues. Germline CDR1 SGHVS, CDR2 FQNEAQ. The ends lost 6 bases at V and 10 bases at J; junction bases unmatched: 19. The CDR3 region is CASSRVSGTGVSQAQYF. For the CDR3, the DNA is TGTGCCAGCAGTAGGGTTTCCGGGACAGGGGTATCCCAGGCGCAGTATTTT.